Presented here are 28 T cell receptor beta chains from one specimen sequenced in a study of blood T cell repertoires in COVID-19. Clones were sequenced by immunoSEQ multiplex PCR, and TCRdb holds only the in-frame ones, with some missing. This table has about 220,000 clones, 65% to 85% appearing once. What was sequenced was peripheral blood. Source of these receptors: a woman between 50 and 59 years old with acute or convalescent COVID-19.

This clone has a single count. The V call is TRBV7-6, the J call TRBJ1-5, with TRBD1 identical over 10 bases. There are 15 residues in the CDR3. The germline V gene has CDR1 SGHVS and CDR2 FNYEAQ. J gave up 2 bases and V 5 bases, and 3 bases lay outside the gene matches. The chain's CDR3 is CASSPGTGGNQPQHF. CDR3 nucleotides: TGTGCCAGCAGCCCAGGGACAGGGGGCAATCAGCCCCAGCATTTT.

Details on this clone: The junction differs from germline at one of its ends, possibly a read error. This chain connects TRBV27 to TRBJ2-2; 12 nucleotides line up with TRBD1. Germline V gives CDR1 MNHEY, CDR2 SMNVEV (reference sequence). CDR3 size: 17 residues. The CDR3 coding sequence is TGTGCCAGCAGTGTCCCGGGACAGGGGGCGAAAACCGGGGAGCTGTTTTTT. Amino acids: CASSVPGQGAKTGELFF.

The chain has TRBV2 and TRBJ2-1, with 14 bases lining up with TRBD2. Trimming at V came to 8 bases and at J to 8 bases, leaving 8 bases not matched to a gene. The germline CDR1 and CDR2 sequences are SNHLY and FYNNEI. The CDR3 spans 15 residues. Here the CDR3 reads CASAPRGLAGDEQFF. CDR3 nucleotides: TGTGCCAGCGCCCCGAGGGGACTAGCGGGAGATGAGCAGTTCTTC. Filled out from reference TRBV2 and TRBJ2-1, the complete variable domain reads EPEVTQTPSHQVTQMGQEVILRCVPISNHLYFYWYRQILGQKVEFLVSFYNNEISEKSEIFDDQFSVERPDGSNFTLKIRSTKLEDSAMYFCASAPRGLAGDEQFFGPGTRLTVL.

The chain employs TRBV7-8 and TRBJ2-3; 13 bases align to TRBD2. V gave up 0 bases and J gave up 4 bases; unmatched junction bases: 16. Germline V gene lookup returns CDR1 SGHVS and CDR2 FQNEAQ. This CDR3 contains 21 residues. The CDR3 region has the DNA TGTGCCAGCAGCTTAGCCCGTACTAGCGGGAGGGCCCTCGGGAGGGCAGATACGCAGTATTTT. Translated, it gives CASSLARTSGRALGRADTQYF.

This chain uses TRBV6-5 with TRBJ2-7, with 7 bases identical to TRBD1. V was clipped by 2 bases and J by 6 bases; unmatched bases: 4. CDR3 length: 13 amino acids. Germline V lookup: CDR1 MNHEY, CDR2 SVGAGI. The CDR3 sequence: CASSYVGGGEQYF. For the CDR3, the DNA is TGTGCCAGCAGTTACGTAGGGGGCGGCGAGCAGTACTTC.

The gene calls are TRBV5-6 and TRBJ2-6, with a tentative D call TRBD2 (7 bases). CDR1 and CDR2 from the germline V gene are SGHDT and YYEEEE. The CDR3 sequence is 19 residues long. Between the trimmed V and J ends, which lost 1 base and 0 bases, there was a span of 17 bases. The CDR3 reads CASSLFGGARNSGANVLTF. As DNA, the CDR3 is TGTGCCAGCAGCTTGTTTGGGGGGGCGCGGAACTCTGGGGCCAACGTCCTGACTTTC.

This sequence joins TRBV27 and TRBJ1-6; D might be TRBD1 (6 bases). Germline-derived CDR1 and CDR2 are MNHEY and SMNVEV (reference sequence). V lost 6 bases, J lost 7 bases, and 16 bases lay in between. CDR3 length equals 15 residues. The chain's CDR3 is CASRTGMVGNSPLHF. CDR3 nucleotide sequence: TGTGCCAGCAGAACAGGGATGGTGGGAAATTCACCCCTCCACTTT.

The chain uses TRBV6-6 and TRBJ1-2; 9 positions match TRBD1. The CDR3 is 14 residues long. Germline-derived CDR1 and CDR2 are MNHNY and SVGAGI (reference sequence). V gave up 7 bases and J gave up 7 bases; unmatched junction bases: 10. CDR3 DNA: TGTGCCAGCATGGGGCGGGACAGGGCTCTTGGCTACACCTTC. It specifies CASMGRDRALGYTF.

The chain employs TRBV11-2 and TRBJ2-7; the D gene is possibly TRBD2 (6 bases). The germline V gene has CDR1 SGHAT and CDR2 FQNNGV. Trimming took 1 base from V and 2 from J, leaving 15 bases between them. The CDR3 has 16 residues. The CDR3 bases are TGTGCCAGCAGCTTAGCCCCGGGACTGAATGCCTACGAGCAGTACTTC. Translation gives CASSLAPGLNAYEQYF.

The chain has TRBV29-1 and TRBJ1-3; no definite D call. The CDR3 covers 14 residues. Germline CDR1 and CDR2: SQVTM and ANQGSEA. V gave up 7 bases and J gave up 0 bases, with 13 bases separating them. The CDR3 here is CSATADLSGNTIYF. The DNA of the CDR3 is TGCAGCGCTACGGCGGATCTCTCTGGAAACACCATATATTTT.

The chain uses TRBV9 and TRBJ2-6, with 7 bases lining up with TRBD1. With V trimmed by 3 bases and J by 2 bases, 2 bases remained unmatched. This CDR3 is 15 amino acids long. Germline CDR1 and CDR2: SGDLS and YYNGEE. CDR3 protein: CASSETGAGANVLTF. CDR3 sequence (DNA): TGTGCCAGCAGCGAAACAGGGGCTGGGGCCAACGTCCTGACTTTC.

CDR3 nucleotide sequence: TGTGCCAGCAGAGGGACAGACACCCTTGCCTACGAGCAGTACTTC. Translating gives CASRGTDTLAYEQYF. The chain is built from TRBV21-1 and TRBJ2-7; the table gives TRBD1 as D, unverified against the DNA. TRBV21-1 is a listed pseudogene. This CDR3 comprises 15 residues.

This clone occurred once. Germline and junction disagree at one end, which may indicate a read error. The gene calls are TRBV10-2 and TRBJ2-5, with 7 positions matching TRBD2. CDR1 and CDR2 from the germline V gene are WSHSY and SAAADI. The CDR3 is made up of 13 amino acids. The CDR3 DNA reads TGCGCCTGCAGGACTAGGCGGGTTGAGACCCAGTACTTC. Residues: CACRTRRVETQYF.

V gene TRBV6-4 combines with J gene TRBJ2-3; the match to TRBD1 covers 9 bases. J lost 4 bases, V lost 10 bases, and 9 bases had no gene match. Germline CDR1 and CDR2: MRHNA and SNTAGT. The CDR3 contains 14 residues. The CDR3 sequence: CANPTGGAADTQYF. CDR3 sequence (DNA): TGTGCCAATCCGACAGGGGGAGCGGCAGATACGCAGTATTTT.

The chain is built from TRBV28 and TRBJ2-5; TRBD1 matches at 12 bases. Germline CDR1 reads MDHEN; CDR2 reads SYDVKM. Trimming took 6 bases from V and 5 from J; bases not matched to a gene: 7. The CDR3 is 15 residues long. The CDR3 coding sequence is TGTGCCAGCAGACCGGGACAGGGGGCCTGGGAGACCCAGTACTTC. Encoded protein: CASRPGQGAWETQYF.

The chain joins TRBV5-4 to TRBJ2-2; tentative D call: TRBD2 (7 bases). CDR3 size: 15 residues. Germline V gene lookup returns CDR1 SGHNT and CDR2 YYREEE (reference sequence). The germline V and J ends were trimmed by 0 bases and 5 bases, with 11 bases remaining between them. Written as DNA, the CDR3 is TGTGCCAGCAGCTTGGCTAGCGGACAGACCGGGGAGCTGTTTTTT. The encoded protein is CASSLASGQTGELFF.

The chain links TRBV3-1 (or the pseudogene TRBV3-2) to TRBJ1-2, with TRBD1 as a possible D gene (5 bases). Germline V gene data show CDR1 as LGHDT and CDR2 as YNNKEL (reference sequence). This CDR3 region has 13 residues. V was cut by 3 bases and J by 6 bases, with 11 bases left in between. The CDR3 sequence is CASSQAKGNGYTF. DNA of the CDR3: TGTGCCAGCAGCCAGGCAAAGGGGAATGGCTACACCTTC.

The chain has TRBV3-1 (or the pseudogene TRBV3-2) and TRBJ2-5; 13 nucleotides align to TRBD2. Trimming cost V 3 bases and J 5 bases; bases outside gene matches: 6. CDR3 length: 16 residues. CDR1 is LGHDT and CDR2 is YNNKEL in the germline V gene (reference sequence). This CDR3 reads CASSHRTSGSRETQYF. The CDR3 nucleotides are TGTGCCAGCAGCCACAGGACTAGCGGGAGTAGGGAGACCCAGTACTTC.

The CDR3 nucleotides are TGCAGTGCTAGTACGGGACAGGGCGCTTCATCTGGGGCCAACGTCCTGACTTTC. It yields the protein CSASTGQGASSGANVLTF. The chain employs TRBV20-1 and TRBJ2-6; 9 bases align to TRBD1. Looked up from germline, CDR1 is DFQATT and CDR2 is SNEGSKA (reference sequence). The CDR3 contains 18 residues. V lost 3 bases to trimming and J lost 1 base; unmatched junction nucleotides: 10.

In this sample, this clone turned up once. The CDR3 DNA sequence: TGTGCCAGCTGGGGAGGGAGATATGGCTACACCTTC. Encoded protein: CASWGGRYGYTF. The chain is built from TRBV4-2 and TRBJ1-2, with D unclear. The CDR3 loop spans 12 amino acids. Germline CDR1 LGHNA, CDR2 YNFKEQ. V lost 8 bases to trimming and J lost 5 bases, with 12 bases between them.

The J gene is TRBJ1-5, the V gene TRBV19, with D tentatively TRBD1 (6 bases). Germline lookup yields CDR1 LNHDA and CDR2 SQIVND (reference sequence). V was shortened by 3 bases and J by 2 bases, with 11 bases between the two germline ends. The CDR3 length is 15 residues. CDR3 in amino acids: CASSMRGAGNQPQHF. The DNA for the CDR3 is TGTGCCAGTAGTATGCGGGGGGCAGGCAATCAGCCCCAGCATTTT.

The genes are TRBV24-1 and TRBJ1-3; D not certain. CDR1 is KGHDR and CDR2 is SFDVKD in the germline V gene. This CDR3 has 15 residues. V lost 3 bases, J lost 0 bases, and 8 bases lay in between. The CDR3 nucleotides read TGTGCCACCAGTGATCCTGGGCTCTCTGGAAACACCATATATTTT. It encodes CATSDPGLSGNTIYF.

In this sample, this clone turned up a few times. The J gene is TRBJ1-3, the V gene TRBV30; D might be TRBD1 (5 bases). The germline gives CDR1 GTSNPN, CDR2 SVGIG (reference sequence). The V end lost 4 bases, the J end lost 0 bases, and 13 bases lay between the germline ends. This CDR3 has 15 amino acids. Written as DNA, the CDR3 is TGTGCCTGGACTCGTGACAGCCCCTCTGGAAACACCATATATTTT. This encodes CAWTRDSPSGNTIYF. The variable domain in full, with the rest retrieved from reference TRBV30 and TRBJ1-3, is SQTIHQWPATLVQPVGSPLSLECTVEGTSNPNLYWYRQAAGRGLQLLFYSVGIGQISSEVPQNLSASRPQDRQFILSSKKLLLSDSGFYLCAWTRDSPSGNTIYFGEGSWLTVV.

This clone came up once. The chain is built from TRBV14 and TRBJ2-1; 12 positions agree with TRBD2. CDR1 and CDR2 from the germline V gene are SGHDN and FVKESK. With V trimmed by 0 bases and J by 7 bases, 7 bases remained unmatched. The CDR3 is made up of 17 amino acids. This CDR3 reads CASSQDLASGRVNEQFF. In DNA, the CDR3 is TGTGCCAGCAGCCAAGATCTGGCTAGCGGGAGGGTGAATGAGCAGTTCTTC.

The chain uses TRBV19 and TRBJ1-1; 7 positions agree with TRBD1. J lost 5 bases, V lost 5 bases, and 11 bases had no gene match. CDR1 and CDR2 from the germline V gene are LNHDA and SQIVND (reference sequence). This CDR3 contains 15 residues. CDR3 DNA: TGTGCCAGTAGTCCTTTGGACAGGAGGGGTACTGAAGCTTTCTTT. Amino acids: CASSPLDRRGTEAFF.

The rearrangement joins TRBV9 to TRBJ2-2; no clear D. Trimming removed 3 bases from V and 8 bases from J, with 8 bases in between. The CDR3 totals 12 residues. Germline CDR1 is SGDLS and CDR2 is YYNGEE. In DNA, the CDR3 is TGTGCCAGCAGCGCACGGTGGGGGGAGCTGTTTTTT. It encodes CASSARWGELFF. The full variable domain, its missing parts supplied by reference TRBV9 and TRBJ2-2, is DSGVTQTPKHLITATGQRVTLRCSPRSGDLSVYWYQQSLDQGLQFLIQYYNGEERAKGNILERFSAQQFPDLHSELNLSSLELGDSALYFCASSARWGELFFGEGSRLTVL.

The chain's CDR3 is CASSLSLMPTNYGYTF. In DNA form, the CDR3 reads TGCGCCAGCAGCTTGAGTCTCATGCCTACTAACTATGGCTACACCTTC. J is TRBJ1-2 and V is TRBV5-1; D is undetermined. This CDR3 has 16 residues. V was cut by 1 base and J by 0 bases, with 13 bases left in between. Germline CDR1 and CDR2: SGHRS and YFSETQ.

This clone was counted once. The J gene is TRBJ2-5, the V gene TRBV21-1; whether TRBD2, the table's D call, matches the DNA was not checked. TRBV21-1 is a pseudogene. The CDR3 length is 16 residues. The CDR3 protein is CASSKAPGLAEETQYF. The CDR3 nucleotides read TGTGCCAGCAGCAAAGCCCCCGGACTAGCGGAAGAGACCCAGTACTTC.